A single sample gave rise to the 18 T cell receptor beta chains below, sequenced in a study (dated by TCRdb to the mid-2010s). Libraries were constructed by 5' RACE. The sequencer listed for this sample is Illumina MiSeq. The public reads were quality trimmed at Q25 with fastp and then assembled into clones with MiXCR by TCRdb, keeping productive beta chains. Rows are unified per CDR3 protein, each entry keeping the most common DNA and genes. The sample profile shows 62,000 or so distinct CDR3 sequences; under 35% of them were found once. The ten largest clones take up roughly 2.5% of the sample. The specimen sequenced was tumor-infiltrating naive CD4+ T cells sorted from the breast tumor. The cell subset or site label, as the study defines it: naive CD4+ T cells, CD4+CD45RA+CD25-. These receptor sequences come from a female donor with breast cancer.

This clonotype came up a few times. J is TRBJ1-3 and V is TRBV6-6, with D perhaps matching TRBD1 (5 bases). The germline V gene has CDR1 MNHNY and CDR2 SVGAGI (reference sequence). This CDR3 has 17 amino acids. Trimming removed 2 bases from V and 4 bases from J, with 18 bases in between. CDR3 coding DNA: TGTGCCAGCAGTTACAATAATAGGGGATCGTCCGGAAACACCATATATTTT. This gives the protein CASSYNNRGSSGNTIYF.

With respect to this clonotype: It is likely a read error, because the conserved phenylalanine at the end of the CDR3 is missing. The CDR3 DNA reads as TGTGCCAGTAACAGGGGGTCTAACACCGGGGAGCTGTTTTCT. Residues: CASNRGSNTGELFS. This chain joins TRBV28 and TRBJ2-2; 8 bases fit TRBD1. V trimming: 9 bases; J trimming: 2 bases; junction bases outside the gene matches: 5. CDR1 and CDR2 (germline): MDHEN, SYDVKM. The length of the CDR3 is 14 residues.

The chain joins TRBV7-8 to TRBJ1-4, with D possibly being TRBD1 (6 bases). V was clipped by 8 bases and J by 5 bases, with 18 bases between them. This CDR3 contains 15 residues. The germline V gene has CDR1 SGHVS and CDR2 FQNEAQ. DNA of the CDR3: TGTGCCAGCGCGTTCTCCGAGACAGGAAATGAAAAACTGTTTTTT. The encoded protein is CASAFSETGNEKLFF.

This clonotype was counted only a few times. The chain has TRBV7-9 and TRBJ2-3; D is ambiguous. CDR1 SEHNR and CDR2 FQNEAQ come from the germline V gene (reference sequence). V dropped 4 bases and J dropped 3 bases, with 8 bases sitting between them. The CDR3 is 13 residues long. The CDR3 DNA reads as TGTGCCAGCAGCTCCACCAAGACAGATACGCAGTATTTT. This codes for CASSSTKTDTQYF.

This clonotype turned up a few times. The chain carries TRBV7-6 and TRBJ1-4; unclear D gene. CDR1 is SGHVS and CDR2 is FNYEAQ in the germline V gene. This CDR3 spans 13 amino acids. Trimming cost V 10 bases and J 3 bases, with 12 bases left between them. DNA of the CDR3: TGTGCCATCAAAGTGGGAGCTAATGAAAAACTGTTTTTT. This sequence encodes CAIKVGANEKLFF.

This chain connects TRBV4-2 to TRBJ2-6; a possible D gene is TRBD2 (5 bases). Trimming removed 1 base from V and 2 bases from J, with 6 bases in between. The V gene's germline CDR1 is LGHNA and CDR2 YNFKEQ. The CDR3 length is 15 residues. CDR3 in amino acids: CASSQGRTGANVLTF. The CDR3 nucleotides read TGTGCCAGCAGCCAAGGGAGGACTGGGGCCAACGTCCTGACTTTC.

In the case of this clonotype: Germline is not matched at one junction end, which may reflect a read error. V gene TRBV20-1 combines with J gene TRBJ2-7; TRBD2 agrees at 9 bases. Germline assignment: CDR1 DFQATT and CDR2 SNEGSKA (reference sequence). The CDR3 length is 15 residues. The CDR3 sequence: CSTRNPLAGLFEQYF. CDR3 sequence (DNA): TGCAGTACTAGGAACCCACTAGCGGGTTTATTCGAGCAGTACTTC.

This clonotype was detected a few times. This chain joins TRBV6-2 or TRBV6-3 and TRBJ1-1, with D maybe TRBD1 (6 bases). Germline CDR1 and CDR2: MNHEY and SVGEGT. V was shortened by 4 bases and J by 0 bases, with 15 bases between the two germline ends. This CDR3 is built from 16 residues. The CDR3 loop reads CASSFTGTPMNTEAFF. In DNA form, the CDR3 reads TGTGCCAGCAGTTTTACCGGGACACCTATGAACACTGAAGCTTTCTTT.

The chain carries TRBV7-2 and TRBJ2-5, with D perhaps being TRBD1 or TRBD2 (7 bases each). The CDR3 has 17 residues. CDR1 and CDR2 from the germline V gene are SGHTA and FQGNSA. V was pared by 6 bases and J by 4 bases, with 24 bases between. This CDR3 is CASSPAGTGDFGETQYF. The CDR3 DNA reads as TGTGCCAGCAGTCCAGCGGGAACAGGGGATTTTGGAGAGACCCAGTACTTC. The full variable domain, with the rest looked up from reference TRBV7-2 and TRBJ2-5, is GAGVSQSPSNKVTEKGKDVELRCDPISGHTALYWYRQSLGQGLEFLIYFQGNSAPDKSGLPSDRFSAERTGGSVSTLTIQRTQQEDSAVYLCASSPAGTGDFGETQYFGPGTRLLVL.

This clonotype has only a few counts. The rearrangement links TRBV5-8 to TRBJ2-1; 14 bases map to TRBD2. The CDR3 consists of 18 residues. V lost 2 bases to trimming and J lost 1 base; unmatched junction nucleotides: 5. CDR1 SGHTS and CDR2 YDEGEE come from the germline V gene. CDR3: CASSLLGLAGVSYNEQFF. The CDR3 region has the DNA TGTGCCAGCAGCTTACTGGGACTAGCGGGAGTTTCCTACAATGAGCAGTTCTTC.

The chain links TRBV27 to TRBJ1-2; weak D call: TRBD1 (5 bases). The CDR3 is made up of 15 amino acids. Looked up from germline, CDR1 is MNHEY and CDR2 is SMNVEV (reference sequence). Trimming cost V 5 bases and J 7 bases, with 20 bases left between them. The CDR3 loop reads CASSRQTQPIFGYTF. CDR3 nucleotides: TGTGCCAGCAGTCGACAGACCCAGCCGATTTTTGGCTACACCTTC.

This clonotype was seen only a few times. The chain combines TRBV27 with TRBJ1-5, with a possible D match to TRBD1 (5 bases). CDR1 is MNHEY and CDR2 is SMNVEV in the germline V gene (reference sequence). Between the trimmed V and J ends, which lost 5 bases and 5 bases, there was a span of 22 bases. The CDR3 runs 17 residues. CDR3 in DNA: TGTGCCAGCAGTGGTGTTCCCCTCCAGGGTGACGATCAGCCCCAGCATTTT. This translates into CASSGVPLQGDDQPQHF.

The J gene is TRBJ2-1, the V gene TRBV20-1; 11 bases agree with TRBD1. The V and J ends lost 5 bases and 8 bases, in that order; junction bases with no gene match: 8. Germline CDR1 and CDR2: DFQATT and SNEGSKA (reference sequence). The CDR3 contains 14 residues. CDR3: CSAEGGQGDDEQFF. CDR3 DNA sequence: TGCAGTGCTGAAGGGGGACAGGGGGACGATGAGCAGTTCTTC.

Comment on this clonotype: One end of the junction fails to match germline, which may point to a read error. J is TRBJ1-4 and V is TRBV4-1; maybe TRBD1 (5 bases). CDR3 length: 15 amino acids. Per germline, CDR1 MGHRA and CDR2 YSYEKL. As DNA, the CDR3 is TGCGCCAGCAGCCTCCGGGGGTCACCTAATGAAAAGCTGTTTTTT. Translating gives CASSLRGSPNEKLFF.

In this sample, this clonotype turned up a few times. V gene TRBV20-1 combines with J gene TRBJ1-2; D is ambiguous. V was trimmed by 6 bases and J by 8 bases, leaving 13 bases between them. The CDR3 consists of 11 residues. Germline CDR1 DFQATT, CDR2 SNEGSKA (reference sequence). DNA for the CDR3: TGCAGTGCGCAAGGAGTTGTGGGCTACACCTTC. Translation gives CSAQGVVGYTF.

A few counts support this clonotype. The chain recombines TRBV25-1 with TRBJ2-1; 13 positions agree with TRBD2. Looked up from germline, CDR1 is MGHDK and CDR2 is SYGVNS. V was pared by 7 bases and J by 1 base, with 13 bases of the junction left unmatched. The length of the CDR3 is 19 residues. Written as DNA, the CDR3 is TGTGCCAGCAACCTCGGACTAGCGGGAGCCCCTGGATCCTACAATGAGCAGTTCTTC. Amino acids: CASNLGLAGAPGSYNEQFF. The entire variable domain, with the rest obtained from reference TRBV25-1 and TRBJ2-1, is as follows: EADIYQTPRYLVIGTGKKITLECSQTMGHDKMYWYQQDPGMELHLIHYSYGVNSTEKGDLSSESTVSRIRTEHFPLTLESARPSHTSQYLCASNLGLAGAPGSYNEQFFGPGTRLTVL.

This clonotype was detected many times. The CDR3 spells CASSYSPPRTGQRTEAFF. As DNA, the CDR3 is TGTGCCAGCAGTTACTCACCACCCAGGACAGGGCAACGGACTGAAGCTTTCTTT. The chain is built from TRBV6-2 or TRBV6-3 and TRBJ1-1; 8 nucleotides line up with TRBD1. The CDR3 extends over 18 amino acids. Germline CDR1 is MNHEY and CDR2 is SVGEGT. Trimming removed 0 bases from V and 5 bases from J; junction bases left unmatched: 14.

This clonotype was seen at least ten times. V and J are TRBV27 and TRBJ1-5; D unclear. Germline V CDR1 and CDR2: MNHEY, SMNVEV (reference sequence). The ends were cut back, 8 bases at V and 7 bases at J, with 12 bases in the middle. This CDR3 has 12 amino acids. CDR3: CASQRDPQPQHF. In nucleotides, the CDR3 is TGTGCCAGCCAGAGGGATCCCCAGCCCCAGCATTTT.